This T cell receptor beta chain was obtained from a study of control samples from healthy donors and cancer patients. Assay: immunoSEQ multiplex PCR; the TCRdb copy retains only in-frame clones and omits some. This table has over 150,000 clones, approximately 94% appearing once. The CDR3 spans 13 residues. V gave up 6 bases and J gave up 4 bases, with 10 bases separating them. The TCR originated in a woman aged 18-30 years in good health. This sequence joins TRBV12-3 or TRBV12-4 and TRBJ2-1, with D possibly TRBD2 on 7 matching bases. Sequencing was done on a sample of blood. CDR3 DNA: TGTGCCAGCAGGCGGGGGCAGTACAATGAGCAGTTCTTC. Residues: CASRRGQYNEQFF.